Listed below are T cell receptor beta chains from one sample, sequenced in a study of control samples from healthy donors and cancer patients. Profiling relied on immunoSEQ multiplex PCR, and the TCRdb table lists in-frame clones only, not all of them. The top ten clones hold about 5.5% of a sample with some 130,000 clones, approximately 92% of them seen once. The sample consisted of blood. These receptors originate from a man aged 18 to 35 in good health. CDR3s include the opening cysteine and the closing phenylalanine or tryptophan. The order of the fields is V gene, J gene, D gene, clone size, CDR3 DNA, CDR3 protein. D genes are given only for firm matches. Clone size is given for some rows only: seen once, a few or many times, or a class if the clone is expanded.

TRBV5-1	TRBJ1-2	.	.	TGCGCCAGCAGCTTGGAAGGGGCGGGGGCCGTCGGCTACACCTTC	CASSLEGAGAVGYTF
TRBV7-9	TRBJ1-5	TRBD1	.	TGTGCCAGCAGCTCCCAGGGGGCCGGTCAGCCCCAGCATTTT	CASSSQGAGQPQHF
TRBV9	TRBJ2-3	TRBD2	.	TGTGCCAGCAGCGCTAGCGGGGGGGTGGGAGATACGCAGTATTTT	CASSASGGVGDTQYF
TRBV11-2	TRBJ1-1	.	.	TGTGCCAGCAGCTTAGATACATTGGGAGCTTTCTTT	CASSLDTLGAFF
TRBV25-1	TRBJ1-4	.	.	TGTGCCAGCAGTGGTGCGGACCCTTGGGGTAAACTGTTTTTT	CASSGADPWGKLFF
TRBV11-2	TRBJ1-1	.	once	TGTGCCAGCAGCTTAGGAACCAAAAAAGCTTTCTTT	CASSLGTKKAFF
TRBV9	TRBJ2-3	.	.	TGTGCCAGCAGCGTAGCGGGAAACACAGATACGCAGTATTTT	CASSVAGNTDTQYF
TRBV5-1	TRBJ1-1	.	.	TGCGCCAGCAGCTTGAGGCTGGGGGCGAACACTGAAGCTTTCTTT	CASSLRLGANTEAFF
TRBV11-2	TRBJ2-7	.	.	TGTGCCAGCAGCTTGGGGAGTCGTATAGGGGTCGAGCAGTACTTC	CASSLGSRIGVEQYF
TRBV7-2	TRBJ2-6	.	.	TGTGCCAGCAGCACTCGACTGGGCCCTGGGGCCAACGTCCTGACTTTC	CASSTRLGPGANVLTF
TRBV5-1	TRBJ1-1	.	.	TGCGCCAGCAGCAAGGACCTGAACACTGAAGCTTTCTTT	CASSKDLNTEAFF
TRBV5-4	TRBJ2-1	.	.	TGTGCCAGCAGCTTCGGGGGCCCCTACAATGAGCAGTTCTTC	CASSFGGPYNEQFF
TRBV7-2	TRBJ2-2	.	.	TGTGCCAGCAGCTTAGAGGTGGGGGGACCCGGGGAGCTGTTTTTT	CASSLEVGGPGELFF
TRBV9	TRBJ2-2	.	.	TGTGCCAGCAGCAAAGTTTCCTACCTGGGCAGGTCTAACACCGGGGAGCTGTTTTTT	CASSKVSYLGRSNTGELFF
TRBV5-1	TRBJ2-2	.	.	TGCGCCAGCAGAGGGACACCGAACACCGGGGAGCTGTTTTTT	CASRGTPNTGELFF
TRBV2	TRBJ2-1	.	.	TGTGCCAGCAGTGAAGGGGCCATCACGAAATACAATGAGCAGTTCTTC	CASSEGAITKYNEQFF
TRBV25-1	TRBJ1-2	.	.	TGTGCCAGCGCGACCCCCGGGGCCGGCGACTATGGCTACACCTTC	CASATPGAGDYGYTF
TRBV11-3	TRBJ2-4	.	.	TGTGCCAGCAGCTTAGATGGGCGGACGAGTTCCATTCAGTACTTC	CASSLDGRTSSIQYF
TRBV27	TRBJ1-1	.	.	TGTGCCAGCAGTTTATCCGGGTACGGTGAAGCTTTCTTT	CASSLSGYGEAFF
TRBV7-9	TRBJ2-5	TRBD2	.	TGTGCCAGCAGCTTAGCGCTAGCGGGGGAAGAGACCCAGTACTTC	CASSLALAGEETQYF
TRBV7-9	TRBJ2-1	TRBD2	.	TGTGCCAGCAGCTCCGGGGGAGGTCGGACTAGCGGGGGATACAATGAGCAGTTCTTC	CASSSGGGRTSGGYNEQFF
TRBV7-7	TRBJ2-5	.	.	TGTGCCAGCAGCCCGGGAGCCCACCAAGAGACCCAGTACTTC	CASSPGAHQETQYF
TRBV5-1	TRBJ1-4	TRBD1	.	TGCGCCAGCAGCTTCGGGACAGAACAAATACCAGAAAAACTGTTTTTT	CASSFGTEQIPEKLFF
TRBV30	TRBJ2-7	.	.	TGTGCCTGGAGGGGGGGGCGACCTTACGAGCAGTACTTC	CAWRGGRPYEQYF
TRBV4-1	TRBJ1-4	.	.	TGCGCCAGCAGCCAAGGACAGGTCCTTAGTGAAAAACTGTTTTTT	CASSQGQVLSEKLFF
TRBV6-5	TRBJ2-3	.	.	TGTGCCAGCAGTTACTCTAGGACAGACACAGATACGCAGTATTTT	CASSYSRTDTDTQYF
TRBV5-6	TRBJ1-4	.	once	TGTGCCAGCAGCAGCGGACACCCTAACGCAGTAGCTAATGAAAAACTGTTTTTT	CASSSGHPNAVANEKLFF
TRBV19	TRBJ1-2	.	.	TGTGCCAGTGGGGACGGGACTAACTATGGCTACACCTTC	CASGDGTNYGYTF
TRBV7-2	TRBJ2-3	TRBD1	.	TGTGCCAGCAGTAAAGGGGGCGGGTATGATACGCAGTATTTT	CASSKGGGYDTQYF
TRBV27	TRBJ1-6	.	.	TGTGCCAGCAGTTTATCCTATAATTCACCCCTCCACTTT	CASSLSYNSPLHF
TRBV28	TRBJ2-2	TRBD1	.	TGTGCCAGCAGGGAAATGGGGACAGCTAACACCGGGGAGCTGTTTTTT	CASREMGTANTGELFF
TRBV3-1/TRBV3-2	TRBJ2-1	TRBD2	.	TGTGCCAGCAGCCAAGTCGGGAGTCCTTCTACTAGCGGGGGCACCTGGAGCTCCTACAATGAGCAGTTCTTC	CASSQVGSPSTSGGTWSSYNEQFF
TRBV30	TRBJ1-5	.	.	TGTGCCTGGAGTTTTTTTAAATCGATGGGAGAGCCCCAGCATTTT	CAWSFFKSMGEPQHF
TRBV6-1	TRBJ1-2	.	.	TGTGCCAGCAGTGAAGGGGGAGGGGACTATGGCTACACCTTC	CASSEGGGDYGYTF
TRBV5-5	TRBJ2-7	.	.	TGTGCCAGCAGCTTGCTTGGCTACCTTGGCGAGCAGTACTTC	CASSLLGYLGEQYF
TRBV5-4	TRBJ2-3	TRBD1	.	TGTGCCAGCAGCTTGGGACAGGGATTAACTGGGGATACGCAGTATTTT	CASSLGQGLTGDTQYF
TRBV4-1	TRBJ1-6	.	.	TGCGCCAGCAGCCAAGATCCCCAGGCCCAAACCTATAATTCACCCCTCCACTTT	CASSQDPQAQTYNSPLHF
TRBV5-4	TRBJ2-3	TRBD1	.	TGTGCCAGCAGCCCTCCGGTTGGGAGGACAGGGTGGGATACGCAGTATTTT	CASSPPVGRTGWDTQYF
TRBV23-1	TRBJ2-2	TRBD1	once	TGCGCCAGCAGACCATTAGGGACAGCGACAACCGGGGAGCTGTTTTTT	CASRPLGTATTGELFF
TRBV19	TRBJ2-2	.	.	TGTGCCAGTAGCATAGCACCCGGCGGGGAGCTGTTTTTT	CASSIAPGGELFF
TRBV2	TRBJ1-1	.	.	TGTGCCAGCATAATCAGGGGTTTATTCACTGAAGCTTTCTTT	CASIIRGLFTEAFF
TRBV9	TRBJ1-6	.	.	TGTGCCAGCAGCGTAGGGGGGGCAGTTAATAATTCACCCCTCCACTTT	CASSVGGAVNNSPLHF
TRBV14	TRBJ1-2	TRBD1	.	TGTGCCAGCAGCCAAACAGGGGCGGTCTATGGCTACACCTTC	CASSQTGAVYGYTF
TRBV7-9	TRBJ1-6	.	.	TGTGCCAGCAGCACCCGGGGGGATTCACCCCTCCACTTT	CASSTRGDSPLHF